The 30 T cell receptor beta chains in this list originate from one sample, sequenced in a study of T cells after yellow fever vaccination. TCRdb processed the 5' RACE reads anew with MiXCR; each CDR3 protein has one entry. The table shows some 160,000 distinct CDR3 sequences, with roughly 8.8% occurring only once. Sequenced here: CD8+ T cells sorted from PBMCs, sampled 45 days after the yellow fever booster vaccination. These receptors came from a man aged 18-30 years who received the YFV17D yellow fever vaccine.

The V gene is TRBV19, the J gene TRBJ2-3; D is ambiguous. Germline CDR1 reads LNHDA; CDR2 reads SQIVND (reference sequence). Trimming left V 8 bases short and J 0 bases short, with 9 bases between. The CDR3 has 13 residues. As DNA, the CDR3 is TGTGCCAGTTCCGAAACTAGCACAGATACGCAGTATTTT. This codes for CASSETSTDTQYF.

The chain employs TRBV12-3 or TRBV12-4 and TRBJ1-1; 9 bases agree with TRBD1. CDR3 size: 14 residues. The J segment lost 9 bases and the V segment lost 4 bases, leaving 9 bases of the junction unmatched. The CDR3 here is CASSSPGQGPKAFF. CDR3 in DNA: TGTGCCAGCAGTTCTCCGGGACAGGGCCCTAAAGCTTTCTTT.

This clonotype was counted only a few times. V gene TRBV6-5 combines with J gene TRBJ2-2; D is uncertain. The CDR3 totals 11 residues. The germline V and J ends were trimmed by 7 bases and 6 bases, with 6 bases remaining between them. CDR1 is MNHEY and CDR2 is SVGAGI in the germline V gene. The chain's CDR3 is CASTKSGELFF. The CDR3 DNA is TGTGCCAGCACCAAGTCCGGGGAGCTGTTTTTT.

The table lists this clonotype with many counts. The V call is TRBV20-1, the J call TRBJ2-5; possible D gene TRBD2, 6 bases. V lost 6 bases, J lost 5 bases, and 16 bases lay in between. Germline assignment: CDR1 DFQATT and CDR2 SNEGSKA (reference sequence). The CDR3 contains 13 residues. The CDR3 protein is CSAWDSYGETQYF. For the CDR3, the DNA is TGCAGTGCCTGGGACTCCTACGGGGAGACCCAGTACTTC.

This clonotype was recorded a few times. V is TRBV2 and J is TRBJ2-5; no clear D gene. The CDR3 runs to 14 residues. Germline CDR1 and CDR2: SNHLY and FYNNEI. The CDR3 protein is CATTDFEAQETQYF. Written as DNA, the CDR3 is TGTGCTACTACGGATTTTGAAGCCCAAGAGACCCAGTACTTC.

This clonotype showed up many times. V is TRBV9 and J is TRBJ2-1, with 7 bases identical to TRBD1. The germline V gene encodes CDR1 SGDLS and CDR2 YYNGEE. V lost 1 base, J lost 8 bases, and 6 bases stayed unmatched. The CDR3 loop spans 14 amino acids. The CDR3 loop reads CASSVRPGQYEQFF. The CDR3 DNA is TGTGCCAGCAGCGTAAGACCGGGACAGTATGAGCAGTTCTTC.

This clonotype has a handful of counts. The chain has TRBV19 and TRBJ2-7, with a weak D call TRBD1 (6 bases). The V and J ends lost 5 bases and 2 bases respectively, with 10 bases between them. This CDR3 is built from 13 residues. CDR1 and CDR2 (germline): LNHDA, SQIVND (reference sequence). This CDR3 reads CASSPGHPYEQYF. As DNA, the CDR3 is TGTGCCAGTAGTCCGGGACACCCCTACGAGCAGTACTTC.

A few counts support this clonotype. The chain combines TRBV19 with TRBJ2-7; 11 bases map to TRBD1. CDR3 length: 16 residues. Germline V lookup: CDR1 LNHDA, CDR2 SQIVND (reference sequence). The J segment lost 4 bases and the V segment lost 4 bases, leaving 9 bases of the junction unmatched. The CDR3, as DNA: TGTGCCAGTAGTACCGACCTGGGACAGGGGGAGTACGAGCAGTACGTC. It specifies CASSTDLGQGEYEQYV.

CDR3 nucleotides: TGCAGTGCTAGGTTGCTGGGACAGGGGTACACAGATACGCAGTATTTT. It encodes CSARLLGQGYTDTQYF. This chain joins TRBV20-1 and TRBJ2-3, with 10 positions matching TRBD1. V trimming: 3 bases; J trimming: 2 bases; junction bases outside the gene matches: 8. CDR1 and CDR2 (germline): DFQATT, SNEGSKA (reference sequence). The CDR3 runs 16 residues.

This clonotype has only a few counts. The chain employs TRBV4-1 and TRBJ1-1; D uncertain. The germline V and J ends were trimmed by 3 bases and 0 bases, with 2 bases remaining between them. Looked up from germline, CDR1 is MGHRA and CDR2 is YSYEKL. This CDR3 is built from 12 residues. Here the CDR3 DNA reads TGCGCCAGCAGCCACCTGAACACTGAAGCTTTCTTT. Its protein is CASSHLNTEAFF.

This clonotype was counted only a few times. This chain connects TRBV12-3 or TRBV12-4 to TRBJ1-5; tentatively, D is TRBD1 (6 bases). V gave up 6 bases and J gave up 0 bases, with 15 bases separating them. The length of the CDR3 is 16 residues. This chain's CDR3 is CASSSWTVYSNQPQHF. The CDR3, as DNA: TGTGCCAGCAGCAGCTGGACAGTTTATAGCAATCAGCCCCAGCATTTT.

The chain couples TRBV7-9 to TRBJ2-1; perhaps TRBD1 as D (6 bases). The germline CDR1 and CDR2 sequences are SEHNR and FQNEAQ (reference sequence). CDR3 length: 18 amino acids. V was trimmed by 5 bases and J by 0 bases, leaving 20 bases between them. DNA for the CDR3: TGTGCCAGCAGCCAGGGGTGGGGCGCGTCGAGCTCCTACAATGAGCAGTTCTTC. Protein sequence: CASSQGWGASSSYNEQFF.

This clonotype was observed at least ten times. CDR3 in DNA: TGTGCCAGCAGTTATAGACAGGCAAATGAGCAGTTCTTC. Residues: CASSYRQANEQFF. V gene TRBV6-5 combines with J gene TRBJ2-1; the D gene is possibly TRBD1 (6 bases). Per the germline V gene, CDR1 is MNHEY and CDR2 is SVGAGI. V lost 3 bases and J 7 bases, leaving 10 bases between the germline ends. This CDR3 spans 13 amino acids.

The chain links TRBV6-6 to TRBJ1-1, with unresolved D. V lost 0 bases and J lost 3, with 8 bases in between. The V gene's germline CDR1 is MNHNY and CDR2 SVGAGI (reference sequence). The CDR3 loop spans 14 amino acids. CDR3 loop: CASSYSSEDTEAFF. DNA of the CDR3: TGTGCCAGCAGTTACTCTAGCGAGGACACTGAAGCTTTCTTT.

CDR3 loop: CASSLRGGGVQETQYF. The CDR3 nucleotides read TGTGCCAGCAGCTTACGAGGCGGGGGGGTCCAAGAGACCCAGTACTTC. The chain recombines TRBV7-2 with TRBJ2-5, with 9 bases that match TRBD2. This CDR3 has 16 residues. Germline V lookup: CDR1 SGHTA, CDR2 FQGNSA. J gave up 1 base and V 2 bases, and 5 bases lay outside the gene matches. Combining the CDR3 with reference TRBV7-2 and TRBJ2-5 gives the whole variable domain GAGVSQSPSNKVTEKGKDVELRCDPISGHTALYWYRQSLGQGLEFLIYFQGNSAPDKSGLPSDRFSAERTGGSVSTLTIQRTQQEDSAVYLCASSLRGGGVQETQYFGPGTRLLVL.

This clonotype was detected only a few times. The genes are TRBV6-2 or TRBV6-3 and TRBJ2-7; 7 bases are shared with TRBD1. Per the germline V gene, CDR1 is MNHEY and CDR2 is SVGEGT. V shed 2 bases, J shed 1 base, and the junction held 11 bases outside the gene matches. The CDR3 extends over 17 amino acids. CDR3: CASSYEGQDVFSYEQYF. The CDR3 DNA follows: TGTGCCAGCAGTTACGAAGGACAGGATGTTTTTTCCTACGAGCAGTACTTC.

This clonotype was counted only a few times. The chain employs TRBV6-2 or TRBV6-3 and TRBJ2-3, with D perhaps matching TRBD2 (5 bases). V lost 2 bases and J lost 1, with 19 bases in between. Germline CDR1 is MNHEY and CDR2 is SVGEGT. CDR3 length equals 18 residues. This chain's CDR3 is CASSYDVRDLQGTDTQYF. The CDR3 bases are TGTGCCAGCAGTTACGACGTCCGGGATCTTCAGGGCACAGATACGCAGTATTTT.

This clonotype was detected only a few times. The CDR3 DNA reads as TGTGCCAGCAGTTTAGGAGGCATCCTAGAGCAGTTCTTC. Translated: CASSLGGILEQFF. The chain employs TRBV27 and TRBJ2-1; the D gene is possibly TRBD2 (5 bases). There are 13 residues in the CDR3. Trimming stripped 2 bases from V and 10 bases from J, with 12 bases between. Germline V lookup: CDR1 MNHEY, CDR2 SMNVEV (reference sequence).

This chain connects TRBV30 to TRBJ2-7; 9 positions agree with TRBD1. CDR1 GTSNPN and CDR2 SVGIG come from the germline V gene (reference sequence). J lost 4 bases, V lost 0 bases, and 1 base had no gene match. The CDR3 length is 13 residues. The CDR3 region is CAWSVGTGYEQYF. The CDR3 DNA follows: TGTGCCTGGAGTGTAGGGACAGGGTACGAGCAGTACTTC.

This sequence joins TRBV4-1 and TRBJ2-1; D is perhaps TRBD1 (5 bases). Germline V gene sequence: CDR1 MGHRA, CDR2 YSYEKL. This CDR3 is built from 15 residues. The V gene lost 0 bases and the J gene lost 5 bases, with 11 bases spanning the gap. CDR3 in amino acids: CASSQDLDIDNEQFF. The CDR3 nucleotides read TGCGCCAGCAGCCAAGATTTGGACATAGACAATGAGCAGTTCTTC.

This clonotype came up a few times. The V and J genes are TRBV24-1 and TRBJ2-5; 8 nucleotides align to TRBD2. The CDR3 is made up of 16 amino acids. After removal of 3 bases from V and 2 bases from J, the junction contained 7 bases not matched to a gene. CDR1 is KGHDR and CDR2 is SFDVKD in the germline V gene. The CDR3 loop is CATSDIGLAQQETQYF. The CDR3 coding sequence is TGTGCCACCAGTGATATCGGACTAGCTCAGCAAGAGACCCAGTACTTC.

This clonotype was observed a few times. This chain uses TRBV9 with TRBJ2-2; possibly TRBD2 for D (5 bases). V was clipped by 0 bases and J by 1 base, with 10 bases between them. CDR1 SGDLS and CDR2 YYNGEE come from the germline V gene. The CDR3 consists of 16 residues. The CDR3 sequence: CASSVVISENTGELFF. CDR3 coding DNA: TGTGCCAGCAGCGTAGTGATTAGCGAGAACACCGGGGAGCTGTTTTTT.

The chain recombines TRBV9 with TRBJ2-7; a weak D match, TRBD2 (6 bases). V was cut by 0 bases and J by 3 bases, with 13 bases left in between. The CDR3 consists of 15 residues. Germline values: CDR1 SGDLS, CDR2 YYNGEE. The CDR3 nucleotides read TGTGCCAGCAGCGTAGGGGGGGACGGCCTCTACGAGCAGTACTTC. Encoded protein: CASSVGGDGLYEQYF.

This clonotype came up a few times. The rearrangement links TRBV29-1 to TRBJ1-1; the D is unclear. The CDR3 covers 11 residues. Looked up from germline, CDR1 is SQVTM and CDR2 is ANQGSEA. Deletions cut 5 bases from V and 1 base from J, with 5 bases between. DNA of the CDR3: TGCAGCGTTCGACAGAACACTGAAGCTTTCTTT. This gives the protein CSVRQNTEAFF.

The chain combines TRBV5-1 with TRBJ1-4; D is undetermined. V lost 0 bases to trimming and J lost 4 bases, with 10 bases between them. Germline CDR1 is SGHRS and CDR2 is YFSETQ. The CDR3 contains 15 residues. The CDR3 reads CASSLEVPVNEKLFF. CDR3 DNA: TGCGCCAGCAGCTTGGAAGTCCCGGTTAATGAAAAACTGTTTTTT.

The chain joins TRBV27 to TRBJ2-2; possible D gene TRBD1, 5 bases. The CDR3 is made up of 12 amino acids. Germline V gene sequence: CDR1 MNHEY, CDR2 SMNVEV (reference sequence). V was pared by 9 bases and J by 6 bases, with 11 bases between. The CDR3 DNA reads TGTGCCAGTGCTCTAGGGGCCGGGGAGCTGTTTTTT. This translates into CASALGAGELFF.

This clonotype showed up many times. The chain uses TRBV11-2 and TRBJ2-1, with TRBD2 matching over 9 bases. Germline V gene data show CDR1 as SGHAT and CDR2 as FQNNGV. Trimming removed 5 bases from V and 3 bases from J; junction bases left unmatched: 5. The CDR3 consists of 15 residues. The CDR3 coding sequence is TGTGCCAGCAGCCTCACGACTAGCGGCTACAATGAGCAGTTCTTC. This sequence encodes CASSLTTSGYNEQFF.

The chain joins TRBV10-3 to TRBJ2-7; 8 bases line up with TRBD2. The CDR3 loop spans 15 amino acids. Germline values: CDR1 ENHRY, CDR2 SYGVKD. V trimming: 0 bases; J trimming: 2 bases; junction bases outside the gene matches: 3. The CDR3 DNA is TGTGCCATCAGTGAGTCCTACGGGAGGGCCTACGAGCAGTACTTC. It encodes CAISESYGRAYEQYF.

This clonotype was recorded at least ten times. The chain carries TRBV9 and TRBJ2-1, with 7 bases lining up with TRBD2. Looked up from germline, CDR1 is SGDLS and CDR2 is YYNGEE. Losses at the gene ends were 4 bases for V and 6 bases for J; bases not matched to a gene: 7. The CDR3 length is 14 residues. The DNA for the CDR3 is TGTGCCAGCAGCCCACCGGGGGGAAGCAATGAGCAGTTCTTC. It is translated as CASSPPGGSNEQFF.

This clonotype showed up just a few times. The chain joins TRBV27 to TRBJ2-5, with TRBD2 matching 8 bases. J gave up 4 bases and V 8 bases, and 9 bases lay outside the gene matches. Per the germline V gene, CDR1 is MNHEY and CDR2 is SMNVEV (reference sequence). The CDR3 is made up of 14 amino acids. The CDR3: CASGTGGEGETQYF. CDR3 bases: TGTGCCAGCGGAACCGGGGGGGAAGGAGAGACCCAGTACTTC.